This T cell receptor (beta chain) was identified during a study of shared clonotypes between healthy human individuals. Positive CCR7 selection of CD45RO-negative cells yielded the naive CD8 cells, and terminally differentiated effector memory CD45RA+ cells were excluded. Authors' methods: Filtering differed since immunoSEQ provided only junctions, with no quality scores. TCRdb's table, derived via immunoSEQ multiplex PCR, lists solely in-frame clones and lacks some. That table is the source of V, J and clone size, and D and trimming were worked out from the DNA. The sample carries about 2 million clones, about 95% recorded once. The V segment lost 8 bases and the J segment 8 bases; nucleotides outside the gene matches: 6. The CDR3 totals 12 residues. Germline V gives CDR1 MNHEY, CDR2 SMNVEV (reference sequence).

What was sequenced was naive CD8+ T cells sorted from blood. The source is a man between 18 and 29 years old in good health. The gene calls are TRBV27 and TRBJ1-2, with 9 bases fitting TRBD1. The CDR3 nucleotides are TGTGCCAGCTTTACAGGGGGCGGCGGCTACACCTTC. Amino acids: CASFTGGGGYTF.